Given below is one TCR beta chain in context. TCRdb independently ran MiXCR on the 5' RACE reads; one entry per CDR3 protein. Of around 550,000 distinct CDR3 sequences listed, 15% to 20% were seen once; the top ten hold roughly an eighth. The sample originates from a study of T cells after yellow fever vaccination. V shed 2 bases, J shed 7 bases, and the junction held 3 bases outside the gene matches. The germline V gene has CDR1 SGHAT and CDR2 FQNNGV. This CDR3 comprises 14 residues. This TCR came from a man aged 30 to 39 who received the YFV17D yellow fever vaccine. The chain recombines TRBV11-2 with TRBJ2-1; 9 nucleotides align to TRBD1. Sequences were derived from PBMCs, sampled 15 days after the yellow fever booster vaccination. The CDR3 loop is CASSLQQGANEQFF. Here the CDR3 DNA reads TGTGCCAGCAGCTTACAACAGGGGGCGAATGAGCAGTTCTTC.